This record concerns one T cell receptor beta chain sequence. Its antigen remains unknown. Autoimmune disease history or systemic immunosuppression meant exclusion. The data stem from a study of OX40 agonist ivuxolimab in advanced cancers. Overall study: A history of anti-PD-1, anti-PD-L1 or anti-CTLA-4 therapy was acceptable, and 40% to 45% had some. The study, taken as a whole, reports: Among some nonresponders, normalized T-cell clonal expansion was also low. Expanded peripheral T cells had an undetermined antigen specificity.

This CDR3 is built from 12 residues. V was pared by 5 bases and J by 6 bases, with 8 bases between. CDR1 and CDR2 from the germline V gene are SGHAT and FQNNGV. Assay used: immunoSEQ multiplex PCR; TCRdb lists only in-frame clones, some missing. The sample yields some 58,000 clones, about 85% seen once. Sequencing was performed on CD4+ or CD8+ T cells sorted from blood, taken in a trial of the OX40 agonist ivuxolimab. V gene TRBV11-2 combines with J gene TRBJ2-4, with D unresolved. The clonotype originates from an adult with an advanced solid tumor such as melanoma, head and neck, liver or kidney cancer. In DNA form, the CDR3 reads TGTGCCAGCAGCACCAATCTAAACATTCAGTACTTC. As protein: CASSTNLNIQYF.